The clone carrying this T cell receptor beta chain was counted a single time. Antigen unknown. The germline CDR1 and CDR2 sequences are LNHNV and YYDKDF (reference sequence). This CDR3 contains 14 residues. The germline V and J ends were trimmed by 0 bases and 6 bases, with 6 bases remaining between them. This entry is derived from a study of CD8+ T cells in alopecia areata. Looking at the study overall: For the treated group, dosing was oral tofacitinib at 5 to 10 mg twice daily. Study-level points and caveats: When scalp samples are sequenced, resident alphabeta T cells of normal skin are also captured. Higher clonality than in normal scalp was seen in lesional scalp, especially alopecia totalis/universalis.

Sequencing used cDNA as its template, made by extracting RNA and reverse transcribing it. Libraries were prepared by immunoSEQ multiplex PCR; TCRdb keeps only in-frame clonotypes and omits some of them. Of 120,000 or so clones in the sample, less than 45% are singletons; the top ten hold 3% to 3.5%. This sequence joins TRBV15 and TRBJ1-6; D is undetermined. The sample taken for sequencing was CD4+ T cells sorted from blood. The TCR sequence derives from a human donor with alopecia areata. In nucleotides, the CDR3 is TGTGCCACCAGCAGAGATATGGGTAATTCACCCCTCCACTTT. It yields the protein CATSRDMGNSPLHF.